Below are 4 T cell receptor beta chains sequenced from a single sample in a study of graft-versus-host responses after intestinal transplantation. Their antigen targets remain unknown. Assay used: immunoSEQ multiplex PCR; TCRdb lists only in-frame clones, some missing. The profile shows tens of thousands of clones, 80% to 85% of them singletons. This material consisted of unstimulated CD8+ T cells sorted from spleen or lymph node cells, taken before intestinal transplant. The receptor set was obtained from a human donor who received an intestinal transplant.

This chain uses TRBV7-9 with TRBJ1-5; D call uncertain. This CDR3 is built from 12 residues. V was cut by 3 bases and J by 5 bases, with 5 bases left in between. Germline V gene lookup returns CDR1 SEHNR and CDR2 FQNEAQ (reference sequence). CDR3 protein: CASSFLDQPQHF. CDR3 coding DNA: TGTGCCAGCAGCTTCTTGGATCAGCCCCAGCATTTT. The full variable domain, with the rest looked up from reference TRBV7-9 and TRBJ1-5, is DTGVSQNPRHKITKRGQNVTFRCDPISEHNRLYWYRQTLGQGPEFLTYFQNEAQLEKSRLLSDRFSAERPKGSFSTLEIQRTEQGDSAMYLCASSFLDQPQHFGDGTRLSIL.

The CDR3 DNA reads as TGTGCCAGCAGTTACTCGACGATAGCCCTGAACACTGAAGCTTTCTTT. This codes for CASSYSTIALNTEAFF. The V and J genes are TRBV6-5 and TRBJ1-1, with D unclear. Germline CDR1 and CDR2: MNHEY and SVGAGI. The CDR3 has 16 amino acids. The V end lost 0 bases, the J end lost 0 bases, and 11 bases lay between the germline ends.

The V call is TRBV28, the J call TRBJ1-6; D is unresolved. Trimming shortened V by 6 bases and J by 9 bases, and 15 bases separated the two germline ends. The germline CDR1 and CDR2 sequences are MDHEN and SYDVKM. This CDR3 spans 14 amino acids. The CDR3 coding sequence is TGTGCCAGCAGCCCGGGATGGGATATTTCACCCCTCCACTTT. Amino acids: CASSPGWDISPLHF. The complete variable domain, with remaining parts taken from reference TRBV28 and TRBJ1-6, reads DVKVTQSSRYLVKRTGEKVFLECVQDMDHENMFWYRQDPGLGLRLIYFSYDVKMKEKGDIPEGYSVSREKKERFSLILESASTNQTSMYLCASSPGWDISPLHFGNGTRLTVT.

The J gene is TRBJ1-5, the V gene TRBV6-6, with D tentatively TRBD1 (5 bases). CDR1 and CDR2 (germline): MNHNY, SVGAGI (reference sequence). The CDR3 loop spans 14 amino acids. The ends were cut back, 0 bases at V and 6 bases at J, with 9 bases in the middle. The CDR3 spells CASSYSRGAQPQHF. CDR3 in DNA: TGTGCCAGCAGTTACTCGAGAGGGGCTCAGCCCCAGCATTTT.